This TCR beta chain stems from a study of blood T cell repertoires in COVID-19. In the study overall: Italy, Spain and the United States were the sources of the convalescent and acute COVID-19 samples. PBMCs, B-cell-depleted T cells, or T cells were the source of the cDNA or gDNA that made up the material.

This clone has more than one count but fewer than ten. Study processing details: Nucleated cell counts were estimated from reference gene primer amplification. The repertoire was sequenced with immunoSEQ multiplex PCR; TCRdb's copy has only in-frame clones and lacks some. V and J calls and clone size are copied from that table; D and trimming were computed from the DNA. Altogether about 59,000 clones are present, over 70% being singletons, with the ten largest covering roughly 18%. Germline-derived CDR1 and CDR2 are SGHNT and YYREEE (reference sequence). The length of the CDR3 is 14 residues. Between the trimmed V and J ends, which lost 1 base and 4 bases, there was a span of 8 bases.

This clonotype was sampled from a woman aged 45-60 years with active or convalescent COVID-19. The sequencing input was peripheral blood. The chain employs TRBV5-4 and TRBJ2-2; D ambiguous. In DNA, the CDR3 is TGTGCCAGCAGCTTGAATTCGTTCACCGGGGAGCTGTTTTTT. It codes for CASSLNSFTGELFF.